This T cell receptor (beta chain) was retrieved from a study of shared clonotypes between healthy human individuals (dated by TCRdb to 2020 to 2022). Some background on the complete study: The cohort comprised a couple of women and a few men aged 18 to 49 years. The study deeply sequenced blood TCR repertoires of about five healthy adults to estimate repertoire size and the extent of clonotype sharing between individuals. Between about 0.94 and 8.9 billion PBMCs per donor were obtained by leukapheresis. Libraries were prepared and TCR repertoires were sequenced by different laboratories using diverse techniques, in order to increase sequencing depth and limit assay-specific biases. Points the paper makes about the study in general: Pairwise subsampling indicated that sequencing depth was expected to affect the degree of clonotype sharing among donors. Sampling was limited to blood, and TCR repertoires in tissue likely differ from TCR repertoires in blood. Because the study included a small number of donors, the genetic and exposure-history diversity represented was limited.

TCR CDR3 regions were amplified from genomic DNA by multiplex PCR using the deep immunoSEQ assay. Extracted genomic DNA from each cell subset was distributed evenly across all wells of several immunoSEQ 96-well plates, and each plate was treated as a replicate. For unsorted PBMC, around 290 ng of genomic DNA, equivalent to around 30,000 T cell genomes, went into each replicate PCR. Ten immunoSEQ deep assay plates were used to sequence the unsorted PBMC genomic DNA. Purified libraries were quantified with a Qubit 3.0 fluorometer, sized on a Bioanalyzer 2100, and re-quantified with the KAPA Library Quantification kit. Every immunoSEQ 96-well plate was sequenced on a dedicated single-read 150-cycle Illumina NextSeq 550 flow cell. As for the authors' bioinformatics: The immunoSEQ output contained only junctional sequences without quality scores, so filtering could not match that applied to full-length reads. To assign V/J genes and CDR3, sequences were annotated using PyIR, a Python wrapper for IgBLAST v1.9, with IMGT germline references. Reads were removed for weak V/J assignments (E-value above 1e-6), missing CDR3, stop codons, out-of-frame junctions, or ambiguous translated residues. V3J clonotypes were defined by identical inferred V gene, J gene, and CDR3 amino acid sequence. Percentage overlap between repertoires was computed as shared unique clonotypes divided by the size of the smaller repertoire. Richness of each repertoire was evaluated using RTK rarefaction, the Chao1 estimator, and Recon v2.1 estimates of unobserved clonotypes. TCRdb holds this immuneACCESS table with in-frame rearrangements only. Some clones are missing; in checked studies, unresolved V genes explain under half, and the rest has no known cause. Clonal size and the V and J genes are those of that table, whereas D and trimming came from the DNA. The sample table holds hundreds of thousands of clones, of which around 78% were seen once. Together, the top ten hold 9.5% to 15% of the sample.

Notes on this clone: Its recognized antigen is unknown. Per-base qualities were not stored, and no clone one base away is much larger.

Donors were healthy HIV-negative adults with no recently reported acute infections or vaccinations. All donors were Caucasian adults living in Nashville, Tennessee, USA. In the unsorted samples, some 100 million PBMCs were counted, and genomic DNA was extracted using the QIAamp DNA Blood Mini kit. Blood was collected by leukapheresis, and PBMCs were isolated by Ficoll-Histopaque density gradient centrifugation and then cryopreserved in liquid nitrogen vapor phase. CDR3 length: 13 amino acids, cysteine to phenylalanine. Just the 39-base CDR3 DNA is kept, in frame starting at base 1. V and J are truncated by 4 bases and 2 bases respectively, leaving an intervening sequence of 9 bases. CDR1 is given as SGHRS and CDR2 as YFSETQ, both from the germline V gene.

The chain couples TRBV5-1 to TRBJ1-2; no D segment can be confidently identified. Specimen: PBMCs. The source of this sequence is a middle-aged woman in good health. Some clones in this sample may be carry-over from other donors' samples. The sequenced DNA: TGCGCCAGCAGCCCGCGGGAGAACTATGGCTACACCTTC. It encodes CASSPRENYGYTF.